This record covers a single TCR beta chain. As yet, its antigen is unknown. The sample originates from a study of vaccination and CD4 T cells after COVID-19. Germline CDR1 and CDR2: WSHSY and SAAADI. Trimming stripped 7 bases from V and 7 bases from J, with 14 bases between. The CDR3 is made up of 13 amino acids. Sequencing of the DNA from cultured CD4+ T cells was carried out with the Oncomine TCR Beta short-read assay. Using its own MiXCR run on the PCR reads, TCRdb lists one record per CDR3 protein. The sample lists over 12,000 distinct CDR3 sequences, around 59% occurring once. Treatment here: roughly 10-day PBMC culture with coronavirus spike peptide pools or control peptides (ViraFEST assay).

This chain joins TRBV10-2 and TRBJ1-5; D ambiguous. The origin of this receptor is a human donor who had recovered from COVID-19. The sample comprised CD4+ T cells from blood, cultured in vitro. CDR3 nucleotides: TGCGCCAGCACAGAAGGAGCACGCCAGCCCCAGCATTTT. Translated, it gives CASTEGARQPQHF.